This section outlines one T cell receptor (beta chain) sequence together with its context. This clone showed up just once. This receptor's antigen is unknown. The junction and the germline gene differ at one end; a read error may be behind it. This entry belongs to a study of graft-versus-host responses after intestinal transplantation (dated by TCRdb to 2020 to 2022). Looking at the study overall: The transplants that recipients got were multivisceral, liver-intestinal, or isolated intestinal. Every recipient was given anti-thymocyte globulin induction, then maintenance tacrolimus and steroids for roughly three years. After intestinal transplantation, graft-versus-host and host-versus-graft alloreactive T cell clones were followed in the graft, circulation and bone marrow using bulk TCR-beta CDR3 sequencing. To identify alloreactive clones, pre-transplant mixed lymphocyte reaction products were sequenced and then compared with unstimulated pre-transplant donor and recipient T cells. A cohort of 24 intestinal transplant recipients, including one retransplant, was enrolled, and 3 patients lacking pretransplant specimens were excluded. Donor T cell macrochimerism was defined as a peak of at least 4% donor T cells among recipient peripheral blood mononuclear cells. Samples from a few later patients were sequenced in-house on an Illumina MiSeq with MiXCR processing rather than by the commercial service.

Points the paper makes about the study in general: The conclusions were limited by the relatively low number and heterogeneity of the intestinal transplant patients. Peak levels of circulating GvH clones were associated with declines in HvG clones early after transplant. High GvH to HvG T cell clonal ratios were observed in the allografts of patients with donor T cell macrochimerism. GvH clones were detected in recipient bone marrow, and some appeared earlier in ileal mucosa or blood, consistent with an intestinal mucosal origin.

Library construction relied on the immunoSEQ multiplex PCR assay. High-throughput TCR-beta CDR3 sequencing of genomic DNA from most patients was performed by Adaptive Biotechnologies. The original pipeline was this. Adaptive's ImmunoSEQ software supplied the TCR sequencing data for 18 patients, while MiXCR and VDJtools were used to process three other patients. CDR3 nucleotide sequences shared between donor and recipient were removed because their origin could not be assigned. To be classed as alloreactive, a clone needed at least 2-fold expansion over unstimulated cells and a minimum CFSE-low frequency of 0.002% (template counts) or 0.001% (read counts). A clone was considered mappable if detected in the sequenced pre-transplant spleen, lymph node, or MLR CFSE-low populations of the donor or recipient. Cumulative frequency of alloreactive clones was calculated as a percentage of all sequences weighted by copy number. In TCRdb, the immuneACCESS table is reduced to in-frame sequences with V and J assigned. These tables do not hold every clone; where another copy was compared, an unresolved V gene accounts for under half, and the others remain unexplained. The V and J calls and clone size come from that table; D and trimming were worked out from the DNA. In this sample the table shows around 30,000 clones, 90% to 95% of which occur a single time. The ten most abundant clones make up 0.7% to 0.85% of the sample.

From the germline V gene, CDR1 is SNHLY and CDR2 is FYNNEI. Inclusive of the bounding cysteine and phenylalanine, the CDR3 is 14 residues long. The only DNA kept is the CDR3, 42 bases in frame from the first base. Blood samples were collected up to 4 times in the first month after transplant and then at least monthly when available. This TCR was sampled from a human patient who received an intestinal transplant, so some T cells may come from the graft donor. This receptor chain uses TRBV2 and TRBJ1-5, with TRBD1 perhaps the D gene, on 6 matching bases. The material was PBMCs, obtained about 62 days after intestinal transplant. Here is the DNA: TGTGCCAGCAGGGAAGGACAGATAAATCAGCCCCAGCATTTT. This codes for CASREGQINQPQHF.